These 26 T cell receptor beta chains originate from one sample sequenced in a study of cytomegalovirus exposure and HLA in healthy donors. 60 Vbeta and 13 Jbeta primers were used in PCR. Clones were sequenced by immunoSEQ multiplex PCR, and TCRdb holds only the in-frame ones, with some missing. The sample lists over 200,000 clones, roughly four fifths occurring once. Material for sequencing was PBMCs. Source of these receptors: a woman aged 40 to 55 in good health and CMV-seronegative.

The chain links TRBV18 to TRBJ1-2; D is perhaps TRBD1 (5 bases). This CDR3 has 13 amino acids. CDR1 and CDR2 from the germline V gene are KGHSH and LQKENI. The V gene lost 3 bases and the J gene lost 7 bases, with 12 bases spanning the gap. For the CDR3, the DNA is TGTGCCAGCTCACCGTCGGACACCCGTGGCTACACCTTC. Its translation: CASSPSDTRGYTF.

This clone was seen just once. This chain joins TRBV14 and TRBJ2-7; TRBD1 matches at 9 bases. The CDR3 consists of 16 residues. The germline V gene encodes CDR1 SGHDN and CDR2 FVKESK. Losses at the gene ends were 5 bases for V and 2 bases for J; bases not matched to a gene: 10. The CDR3 DNA follows: TGTGCCAGCAGCGACCTAGGGGACAGGGAACCCTACGAGCAGTACTTC. It specifies CASSDLGDREPYEQYF. Supplemented by reference TRBV14 and TRBJ2-7, the full variable domain reads EAGVTQFPSHSVIEKGQTVTLRCDPISGHDNLYWYRRVMGKEIKFLLHFVKESKQDESGMPNNRFLAERTGGTYSTLKVQPAELEDSGVYFCASSDLGDREPYEQYFGPGTRLTVT.

V and J are TRBV7-8 and TRBJ2-1, with D tentatively TRBD2 (5 bases). Germline lookup yields CDR1 SGHVS and CDR2 FQNEAQ. The CDR3 sequence is 15 residues long. V was trimmed by 6 bases and J by 3 bases, leaving 15 bases between them. CDR3: CASSPDPGNYNEQFF. The DNA of the CDR3 is TGTGCCAGCAGTCCCGATCCGGGGAACTACAATGAGCAGTTCTTC.

This chain joins TRBV27 and TRBJ2-3, with 11 bases matching TRBD1. CDR3 length equals 16 residues. The junction had 6 bases not matched to a gene; V was cut back by 1 base and J by 6 bases. CDR1 is MNHEY and CDR2 is SMNVEV in the germline V gene (reference sequence). The CDR3 coding sequence is TGTGCCAGCAGTTTATACGGACAGGGGGCAGGGGATACGCAGTATTTT. As protein: CASSLYGQGAGDTQYF.

This clone appeared a single time. The chain has TRBV6-1 and TRBJ1-4; D gene ambiguous. Trimming took off 7 bases at V and 7 bases at J, with 19 bases between the two ends. Germline CDR1 and CDR2: MNHNS and SASEGT. The CDR3 spans 15 residues. CDR3 sequence reads: CASNTFWTELEKLFF. CDR3 DNA sequence: TGTGCCAGCAACACCTTTTGGACTGAGCTTGAAAAACTGTTTTTT.

In DNA, the CDR3 is TGTGCCAGCCACGTCGTGGGACAGATAAATCAGCCCCAGCATTTT. This sequence encodes CASHVVGQINQPQHF. The chain employs TRBV28 and TRBJ1-5; 7 bases are a match to TRBD1. Losses at the gene ends were 8 bases for V and 4 bases for J; bases not matched to a gene: 11. This CDR3 contains 15 residues. Germline lookup yields CDR1 MDHEN and CDR2 SYDVKM.

In this sample, this clone turned up a few times. This chain links TRBV6-6 with TRBJ1-1; weak D call: TRBD1 (5 bases). This CDR3 is built from 15 residues. Germline-derived CDR1 and CDR2 are MNHNY and SVGAGI (reference sequence). The V end was cut by 7 bases, the J end by 1 base, with 16 bases between. The CDR3: CASINRHGANTEAFF. The DNA of the CDR3 is TGTGCCAGCATCAATAGACATGGGGCGAACACTGAAGCTTTCTTT.

The chain carries TRBV5-6 and TRBJ2-2; D gene ambiguous. The germline V gene encodes CDR1 SGHDT and CDR2 YYEEEE. Trimming cost V 5 bases and J 2 bases, with 16 bases left between them. The CDR3 length is 16 residues. This chain's CDR3 is CASRSWAEHNTGELFF. CDR3 coding DNA: TGTGCCAGCAGAAGCTGGGCAGAACACAACACCGGGGAGCTGTTTTTT.

The chain links TRBV25-1 to TRBJ2-1; 15 nucleotides line up with TRBD2. V lost 6 bases, J lost 9 bases, and 0 bases stayed unmatched. Germline CDR1 and CDR2: MGHDK and SYGVNS. The CDR3 covers 13 residues. The CDR3 DNA reads as TGTGCCAGCAGGGGACTAGCGGGGGGTGAGCAGTTCTTC. It encodes CASRGLAGGEQFF.

V gene TRBV29-1 combines with J gene TRBJ2-7; possibly TRBD1 for D (5 bases). The CDR3 loop spans 12 amino acids. CDR1 is SQVTM, CDR2 ANQGSEA, per germline. Trimming took 7 bases from V and 2 from J, leaving 12 bases between them. CDR3 amino acids: CSARTDTYEQYF. In DNA form, the CDR3 reads TGCAGCGCTAGGACGGACACCTACGAGCAGTACTTC.

This sequence joins TRBV4-2 and TRBJ2-3; 13 bases agree with TRBD2. Germline V gene sequence: CDR1 LGHNA, CDR2 YNFKEQ. The junction had 12 bases not matched to a gene; V was cut back by 3 bases and J by 6 bases. The CDR3 extends over 18 amino acids. The CDR3 coding sequence is TGTGCCAGCAGCCAGGCTTCGACTAGCGGGGGGCCGGCGGATACGCAGTATTTT. It translates to CASSQASTSGGPADTQYF.

This rearrangement joins TRBV30 to TRBJ2-5; 9 positions match TRBD1. J was trimmed by 5 bases and V by 3 bases; bases with no gene match: 10. Germline V gene data show CDR1 as GTSNPN and CDR2 as SVGIG (reference sequence). The CDR3 runs to 15 residues. DNA of the CDR3: TGTGCCTGGAGCGTCCTACAGGGGGCCTTGGAGACCCAGTACTTC. Translation: CAWSVLQGALETQYF.

V usage is TRBV7-3 and J usage is TRBJ2-7; 12 nucleotides agree with TRBD2. Germline lookup yields CDR1 SGHTA and CDR2 FQGTGA. The CDR3 totals 14 residues. The ends lost 4 bases at V and 8 bases at J; junction bases unmatched: 6. CDR3 sequence reads: CASSSGTSGLKQYF. The CDR3 DNA reads TGTGCCAGCAGCTCCGGGACTAGCGGGCTGAAGCAGTACTTC.

This CDR3 reads CASSIGFRQPSNQPQHF. CDR3 bases: TGTGCCAGTAGTATCGGATTCAGGCAGCCTAGCAATCAGCCCCAGCATTTT. The gene calls are TRBV19 and TRBJ1-5; D ambiguous. The CDR3 extends over 17 amino acids. V was clipped by 3 bases and J by 0 bases, with 15 bases between them. From germline, CDR1 is LNHDA and CDR2 SQIVND (reference sequence).

The chain couples TRBV4-2 to TRBJ2-2; D might be TRBD1 (6 bases). This CDR3 is 14 amino acids long. V lost 11 bases, J lost 4 bases, and 17 bases lay in between. In germline, CDR1 is LGHNA, CDR2 YNFKEQ. The CDR3 nucleotides read TGTGCCGGAAGGACAGCGCCCTCCACCGGGGAGCTGTTTTTT. Its translation: CAGRTAPSTGELFF.

This clone was detected only once. The chain recombines TRBV18 with TRBJ1-1; D gene ambiguous. V dropped 0 bases and J dropped 1 base, with 9 bases sitting between them. Germline loops: CDR1 KGHSH, CDR2 LQKENI. The CDR3 is made up of 15 amino acids. DNA of the CDR3: TGTGCCAGCTCACCACCGTCAGAAAGGAACACTGAAGCTTTCTTT. Its translation is CASSPPSERNTEAFF. Full variable domain (remainder filled in from reference TRBV18 and TRBJ1-1): NAGVMQNPRHLVRRRGQEARLRCSPMKGHSHVYWYRQLPEEGLKFMVYLQKENIIDESGMPKERFSAEFPKEGPSILRIQQVVRGDSAAYFCASSPPSERNTEAFFGQGTRLTVV.

V usage is TRBV30 and J usage is TRBJ1-1; 9 positions agree with TRBD1. The CDR3 covers 14 residues. V dropped 4 bases and J dropped 6; count of bases not matched to a gene: 9. Germline-derived CDR1 and CDR2 are GTSNPN and SVGIG (reference sequence). Written as DNA, the CDR3 is TGTGCCTGGACCGAGACAGGGGGAATGGCTGAAGCTTTCTTT. It specifies CAWTETGGMAEAFF.

The chain uses TRBV28 and TRBJ1-2; D is possibly TRBD1 (6 bases). Germline CDR1 reads MDHEN; CDR2 reads SYDVKM. The ends were cut back, 2 bases at V and 1 base at J, with 11 bases in the middle. This CDR3 comprises 15 residues. This CDR3 reads CASSLNTGLNYGYTF. CDR3 nucleotides: TGTGCCAGCAGTTTAAATACAGGGCTTAACTATGGCTACACCTTC.

This clone was counted a single time. The rearrangement links TRBV27 to TRBJ1-2; D perhaps matches TRBD1 (5 bases). V was cut by 8 bases and J by 4 bases, with 17 bases left in between. The CDR3 covers 14 residues. Germline V gives CDR1 MNHEY, CDR2 SMNVEV (reference sequence). This chain's CDR3 is CASGDFRASYGYTF. CDR3 in DNA: TGTGCCAGCGGGGACTTTCGGGCCTCCTATGGCTACACCTTC.

J is TRBJ1-2 and V is TRBV5-8; D is perhaps TRBD1 (6 bases). CDR1 is SGHTS and CDR2 is YDEGEE in the germline V gene. The CDR3 runs to 15 residues. With 0 bases removed from V and 3 bases from J, the gap between germline ends came to 12 bases. The CDR3 bases are TGTGCCAGCAGCTTGGTTACAGGGTGGGACTATGGCTACACCTTC. Translation: CASSLVTGWDYGYTF.

This chain uses TRBV7-3 with TRBJ2-7; TRBD1 matches at 7 bases. Germline V gives CDR1 SGHTA, CDR2 FQGTGA. After removal of 4 bases from V and 1 base from J, the junction contained 1 base not matched to a gene. The CDR3 covers 13 residues. CDR3 amino acids: CASSWDSSYEQYF. DNA for the CDR3: TGTGCCAGCAGCTGGGACAGTTCCTACGAGCAGTACTTC.

This clone has ten or more counts. This chain links TRBV5-6 with TRBJ1-5; weak D call: TRBD1 (6 bases). The V gene lost 0 bases and the J gene lost 6 bases, with 13 bases spanning the gap. The CDR3 has 15 amino acids. Per germline, CDR1 SGHDT and CDR2 YYEEEE. CDR3 sequence (DNA): TGTGCCAGCAGCTTGGGGCAGGGGATCGGTCAGCCCCAGCATTTT. It translates to CASSLGQGIGQPQHF.

This chain links TRBV6-1 with TRBJ1-4; D might be TRBD1 (6 bases). V was pared by 0 bases and J by 2 bases, with 13 bases between. The CDR3 loop spans 17 amino acids. From germline, CDR1 is MNHNS and CDR2 SASEGT. In DNA, the CDR3 is TGTGCCAGCAGTGAAGCGCCTCCGGGACATACTAATGAAAAACTGTTTTTT. Translating gives CASSEAPPGHTNEKLFF.

The chain couples TRBV7-9 to TRBJ2-5, with 7 positions matching TRBD1. The CDR3 spans 15 residues. Germline CDR1 reads SEHNR; CDR2 reads FQNEAQ (reference sequence). The J segment lost 2 bases and the V segment lost 3 bases, leaving 6 bases of the junction unmatched. The CDR3 DNA follows: TGTGCCAGCAGCTTCCCGGGACAGAAACAAGAGACCCAGTACTTC. Translated: CASSFPGQKQETQYF.

This chain joins TRBV7-3 and TRBJ2-3, with TRBD1 as a possible D gene (6 bases). CDR3 size: 15 residues. The germline gives CDR1 SGHTA, CDR2 FQGTGA. With 4 bases removed from V and 8 bases from J, the gap between germline ends came to 19 bases. CDR3 amino acids: CASSSAGENWATQYF. DNA for the CDR3: TGTGCCAGCAGCTCGGCAGGGGAGAATTGGGCTACGCAGTATTTT.

V gene TRBV6-5 combines with J gene TRBJ1-2, with TRBD1 matching over 8 bases. This CDR3 comprises 15 residues. Germline lookup yields CDR1 MNHEY and CDR2 SVGAGI. Losses at the gene ends were 2 bases for V and 8 bases for J; bases not matched to a gene: 10. The DNA for the CDR3 is TGTGCCAGCAGTTACAATGCAGGGGGCGAAGTCGGCTACACCTTC. It specifies CASSYNAGGEVGYTF.